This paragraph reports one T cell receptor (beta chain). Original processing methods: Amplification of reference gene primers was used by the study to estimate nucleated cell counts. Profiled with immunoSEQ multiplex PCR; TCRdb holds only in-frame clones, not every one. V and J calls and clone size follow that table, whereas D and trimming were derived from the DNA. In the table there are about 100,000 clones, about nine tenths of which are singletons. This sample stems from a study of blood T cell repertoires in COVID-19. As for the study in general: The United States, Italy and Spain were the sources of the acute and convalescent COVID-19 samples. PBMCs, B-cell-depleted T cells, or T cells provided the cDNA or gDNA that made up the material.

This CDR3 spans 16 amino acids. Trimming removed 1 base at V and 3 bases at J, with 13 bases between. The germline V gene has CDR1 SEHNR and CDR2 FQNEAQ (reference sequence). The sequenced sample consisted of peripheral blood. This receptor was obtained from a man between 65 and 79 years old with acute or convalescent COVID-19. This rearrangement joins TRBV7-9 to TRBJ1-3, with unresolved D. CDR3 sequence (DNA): TGTGCCAGCAGCTTAGAACAGCTTTTGCTTGGAAACACCATATATTTT. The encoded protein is CASSLEQLLLGNTIYF.